One sample yielded the 30 T cell receptor beta chains listed below, sequenced in a study of OX40 agonist ivuxolimab in advanced cancers. Here immunoSEQ multiplex PCR was the method, and the copy in TCRdb shows in-frame clones only, minus some. Among around 68,000 clones listed, around 86% were seen once. Material: CD4+ or CD8+ T cells sorted from blood, obtained in a trial of the OX40 agonist ivuxolimab. The receptor source for this set is an adult with an advanced solid tumor such as melanoma, head and neck, liver or kidney cancer.

The CDR3, as DNA: TGTGCCAGTAAGCCCGCGGGGACCAACACTGAAGCTTTCTTT. Translated, it gives CASKPAGTNTEAFF. This chain joins TRBV19 and TRBJ1-1, with D possibly matching TRBD1 (5 bases). CDR1 and CDR2 (germline): LNHDA, SQIVND (reference sequence). V gave up 7 bases and J gave up 2 bases, with 14 bases separating them. The CDR3 has 14 residues.

The gene calls are TRBV6-5 and TRBJ1-4, with D possibly TRBD1 on 5 matching bases. Germline CDR1 and CDR2: MNHEY and SVGAGI. V shed 11 bases and J shed 4 bases, with 14 bases lying between them. The CDR3 has 13 residues. Here the CDR3 DNA reads TGTGCCTCCGGGGACCGTGATAATGAAAAACTGTTTTTT. Translated: CASGDRDNEKLFF.

The V gene is TRBV11-3, the J gene TRBJ2-1; a possible D gene is TRBD2 (6 bases). V was pared by 6 bases and J by 2 bases, with 14 bases between. CDR3 size: 15 residues. Per the germline V gene, CDR1 is SGHNT and CDR2 is YENEEA. This CDR3 reads CASSQLAMPYNEQFF. The CDR3 DNA reads as TGTGCCAGCAGTCAACTAGCAATGCCCTACAATGAGCAGTTCTTC.

This clone was counted only a few times. The genes are TRBV2 and TRBJ1-1, with a possible D match to TRBD1 (5 bases). The germline gives CDR1 SNHLY, CDR2 FYNNEI. Trimming removed 5 bases from V and 7 bases from J, with 11 bases in between. The CDR3 is 12 residues long. The CDR3 loop is CASSKRGHEAFF. Here the CDR3 DNA reads TGTGCCAGCAGTAAACGGGGCCATGAAGCTTTCTTT.

This clone came up a few times. The rearrangement links TRBV6-5 to TRBJ1-6; a weak D match, TRBD1 (5 bases). The CDR3 covers 14 residues. V was shortened by 10 bases and J by 6 bases, with 16 bases between the two germline ends. Germline values: CDR1 MNHEY, CDR2 SVGAGI. This chain's CDR3 is CATERGRGNSPLHF. CDR3 bases: TGTGCCACCGAAAGGGGACGGGGTAATTCACCCCTCCACTTT.

The rearrangement joins TRBV28 to TRBJ2-7; no definite D call. The germline V gene has CDR1 MDHEN and CDR2 SYDVKM. The V end lost 1 base, the J end lost 1 base, and 8 bases lay between the germline ends. The CDR3 consists of 14 residues. The DNA for the CDR3 is TGTGCCAGCAGTTTATATCCGGATTCCTACGAGCAGTACTTC. Translating it yields CASSLYPDSYEQYF.

The CDR3 spells CASSYRTGPGELFF. The CDR3 region has the DNA TGTGCCAGCAGCTACCGGACAGGGCCCGGGGAGCTGTTTTTT. The rearrangement joins TRBV11-3 to TRBJ2-2, with 8 nucleotides matching TRBD1. J lost 6 bases, V lost 4 bases, and 4 bases had no gene match. The CDR3 has 14 residues. CDR1 is SGHNT, CDR2 YENEEA, per germline.

The chain uses TRBV10-1 and TRBJ2-3; either TRBD1 or TRBD2 may supply D (5 bases each). The CDR3 covers 13 residues. Germline CDR1 is WNHNN and CDR2 is SYGVQD (reference sequence). V shed 6 bases and J shed 0 bases, with 7 bases lying between them. CDR3 residues: CASRGPSTDTQYF. In DNA, the CDR3 is TGCGCCAGCAGGGGACCGAGCACAGATACGCAGTATTTT.

The rearrangement links TRBV11-1 to TRBJ1-1; D perhaps matches TRBD1 (6 bases). Trimming cost V 5 bases and J 3 bases, with 13 bases left between them. The CDR3 sequence is 14 residues long. Germline V lookup: CDR1 SGHAT, CDR2 FQDESV (reference sequence). Written as DNA, the CDR3 is TGTGCCAGCAGCCCCAGGGGACGTTACACTGAAGCTTTCTTT. Protein product: CASSPRGRYTEAFF.

The chain joins TRBV29-1 to TRBJ1-4; D is unclear. V was trimmed by 4 bases and J by 8 bases, leaving 8 bases between them. Germline values: CDR1 SQVTM, CDR2 ANQGSEA. The CDR3 covers 11 residues. This CDR3 is CSVVKGEKLFF. Here the CDR3 DNA reads TGCAGCGTTGTAAAGGGAGAAAAACTGTTTTTT. The variable domain in full, with the rest retrieved from reference TRBV29-1 and TRBJ1-4, is SAVISQKPSRDICQRGTSLTIQCQVDSQVTMMFWYRQQPGQSLTLIATANQGSEATYESGFVIDKFPISRPNLTFSTLTVSNMSPEDSSIYLCSVVKGEKLFFGSGTQLSVL.

This CDR3 is CASSFRGSSPLHF. The CDR3 bases are TGTGCCAGCAGCTTTCGGGGGTCTTCACCCCTCCACTTT. The V call is TRBV14, the J call TRBJ1-6; a weak D match, TRBD1 (5 bases). CDR1 and CDR2 (germline): SGHDN, FVKESK. The V end was cut by 5 bases, the J end by 9 bases, with 11 bases between. This CDR3 is built from 13 residues.

The rearrangement uses TRBV7-6 and TRBJ2-2; D call uncertain. The germline V and J ends were trimmed by 5 bases and 4 bases, with 14 bases remaining between them. From germline, CDR1 is SGHVS and CDR2 FNYEAQ. The CDR3 is 15 amino acids. CDR3 residues: CASSRVRHPTGELFF. CDR3 bases: TGTGCCAGCAGCCGGGTCCGACACCCCACCGGGGAGCTGTTTTTT.

The chain combines TRBV10-3 with TRBJ2-2, with D maybe TRBD2 (5 bases). The CDR3 covers 11 residues. V was shortened by 10 bases and J by 4 bases, with 7 bases between the two germline ends. Germline V gene data show CDR1 as ENHRY and CDR2 as SYGVKD. CDR3 amino acids: CATGGTGELFF. The DNA for the CDR3 is TGTGCCACCGGAGGCACCGGGGAGCTGTTTTTT.

J is TRBJ2-1 and V is TRBV27; the D is unclear. CDR1 MNHEY and CDR2 SMNVEV come from the germline V gene (reference sequence). The CDR3 extends over 14 amino acids. V gave up 6 bases and J gave up 5 bases, with 14 bases separating them. This CDR3 reads CASRNPPEDNEQFF. The CDR3 nucleotides are TGTGCCAGCAGGAACCCCCCCGAGGACAATGAGCAGTTCTTC.

The chain has TRBV27 and TRBJ2-4, with 8 bases that match TRBD1. This CDR3 is built from 14 residues. Trimming at V came to 6 bases and at J to 9 bases, leaving 10 bases not matched to a gene. CDR1 MNHEY and CDR2 SMNVEV come from the germline V gene (reference sequence). The CDR3 DNA reads TGTGCCAGCAGGTCCCCCCAGGGGGCAGGCATTCAGTACTTC. The encoded protein is CASRSPQGAGIQYF.

The rearrangement joins TRBV18 to TRBJ2-3; D remains ambiguous. V was clipped by 1 base and J by 4 bases, with 9 bases between them. The CDR3 runs 14 residues. Germline V gene data show CDR1 as KGHSH and CDR2 as LQKENI. CDR3 nucleotide sequence: TGTGCCAGCTCACCACTACCGACGGCAGATACGCAGTATTTT. It encodes CASSPLPTADTQYF.

The V gene is TRBV9, the J gene TRBJ1-2; no firm D call. From germline, CDR1 is SGDLS and CDR2 YYNGEE. There are 15 residues in the CDR3. V shed 6 bases and J shed 8 bases, with 23 bases lying between them. The CDR3 is CASTRLARAAEGYTF. The CDR3 bases are TGTGCCAGCACCCGATTGGCAAGGGCCGCGGAAGGCTACACCTTC.

V gene TRBV18 combines with J gene TRBJ1-1; weak D call: TRBD1 (6 bases). The CDR3 consists of 14 residues. Germline V gene lookup returns CDR1 KGHSH and CDR2 LQKENI. Trimming removed 6 bases at V and 1 base at J, with 12 bases between. The CDR3 sequence is CASSRGRANTEAFF. CDR3 nucleotides: TGTGCCAGCTCGAGGGGGAGGGCGAACACTGAAGCTTTCTTT.

This chain uses TRBV18 with TRBJ2-5; 8 bases fit TRBD1. Trimming removed 0 bases from V and 3 bases from J; junction bases left unmatched: 0. This CDR3 is 14 amino acids long. Germline V gives CDR1 KGHSH, CDR2 LQKENI. The CDR3 sequence is CASSPPTGEETQYF. CDR3 coding DNA: TGTGCCAGCTCACCACCGACAGGGGAAGAGACCCAGTACTTC.

The chain links TRBV11-3 to TRBJ2-2; a weak D match, TRBD2 (5 bases). The V end was cut by 4 bases, the J end by 7 bases, with 10 bases between. Germline lookup yields CDR1 SGHNT and CDR2 YENEEA. CDR3 size: 13 residues. This CDR3 reads CASSSTRDGELFF. The CDR3 DNA reads TGTGCCAGCAGCTCCACTCGGGACGGGGAGCTGTTTTTT.

In its sample, this clone was seen a few times. The rearrangement joins TRBV7-2 to TRBJ1-3; D is uncertain. Germline V gene sequence: CDR1 SGHTA, CDR2 FQGNSA. The CDR3 is made up of 13 amino acids. Trimming took off 5 bases at V and 8 bases at J, with 13 bases between the two ends. This CDR3 is CASSPGPRDTIYF. The CDR3 region has the DNA TGTGCCAGCAGCCCCGGGCCGCGGGACACCATATATTTT. Supplemented by reference TRBV7-2 and TRBJ1-3, the full variable domain reads GAGVSQSPSNKVTEKGKDVELRCDPISGHTALYWYRQSLGQGLEFLIYFQGNSAPDKSGLPSDRFSAERTGGSVSTLTIQRTQQEDSAVYLCASSPGPRDTIYFGEGSWLTVV.

This clone occurred once. CDR3 nucleotide sequence: TGTGCCAGCAGCGACCCCAGGGGGCTGAACACTGAAGCTTTCTTT. This translates into CASSDPRGLNTEAFF. The chain combines TRBV5-4 with TRBJ1-1; TRBD1 matches at 8 bases. The V gene end was trimmed by 4 bases and the J gene end by 0 bases; junction bases not matched to a gene: 5. The CDR3 has 15 residues. Germline V gene sequence: CDR1 SGHNT, CDR2 YYREEE (reference sequence).

The J gene is TRBJ2-2, the V gene TRBV6-1; no firm D call. Germline CDR1 and CDR2: MNHNS and SASEGT. This CDR3 is built from 13 residues. V lost 2 bases to trimming and J lost 6 bases, with 7 bases between them. CDR3 loop: CASSELISGELFF. As DNA, the CDR3 is TGTGCCAGCAGTGAACTCATATCCGGGGAGCTGTTTTTT.

V and J are TRBV7-9 and TRBJ2-7; no clear D. V lost 1 base, J lost 5 bases, and 9 bases lay in between. The CDR3 runs 13 residues. Germline CDR1 and CDR2: SEHNR and FQNEAQ (reference sequence). The DNA of the CDR3 is TGTGCCAGCAGCTTAGGTTTAGGGAACGAGCAGTACTTC. Translating it yields CASSLGLGNEQYF.

This clone was seen only once. V gene TRBV27 combines with J gene TRBJ1-3, with D unclear. The CDR3 loop spans 14 amino acids. The V end was cut by 4 bases, the J end by 0 bases, with 7 bases between. Per the germline V gene, CDR1 is MNHEY and CDR2 is SMNVEV (reference sequence). CDR3: CASSSTFSGNTIYF. For the CDR3, the DNA is TGTGCCAGCAGTTCGACTTTCTCTGGAAACACCATATATTTT.

J is TRBJ2-7 and V is TRBV5-1; possible D gene TRBD1, 6 bases. The V and J ends lost 0 bases and 1 base respectively, with 14 bases between them. This CDR3 spans 16 amino acids. CDR1 and CDR2 (germline): SGHRS, YFSETQ. CDR3 amino acids: CASSLGTRDMSYEQYF. The CDR3 DNA is TGCGCCAGCAGCTTGGGAACCCGGGACATGTCCTACGAGCAGTACTTC. The full variable domain, in which reference TRBV5-1 and TRBJ2-7 provide the parts outside the CDR3, is KAGVTQTPRYLIKTRGQQVTLSCSPISGHRSVSWYQQTPGQGLQFLFEYFSETQRNKGNFPGRFSGRQFSNSRSEMNVSTLELGDSALYLCASSLGTRDMSYEQYFGPGTRLTVT.

The V call is TRBV7-9, the J call TRBJ2-1, with D hard to call. CDR1 SEHNR and CDR2 FQNEAQ come from the germline V gene (reference sequence). V was trimmed by 1 base and J by 1 base, leaving 11 bases between them. CDR3 length equals 16 residues. Written as DNA, the CDR3 is TGTGCCAGCAGCTTAGTAGCCTCAAATTCCTACAATGAGCAGTTCTTC. Translation gives CASSLVASNSYNEQFF.

The rearrangement uses TRBV2 and TRBJ2-3; D is unclear. Per the germline V gene, CDR1 is SNHLY and CDR2 is FYNNEI. The CDR3 has 12 residues. Between the trimmed V and J ends, which lost 6 bases and 0 bases, there was a span of 4 bases. In DNA form, the CDR3 reads TGTGCCAGCAGGCGTAGCACAGATACGCAGTATTTT. Its protein product is CASRRSTDTQYF.

V and J are TRBV2 and TRBJ1-4, with D possibly matching TRBD1 (5 bases). Between the trimmed V and J ends, which lost 6 bases and 3 bases, there was a span of 20 bases. Germline lookup yields CDR1 SNHLY and CDR2 FYNNEI. The CDR3 length is 17 residues. The CDR3 DNA is TGTGCCAGCAGCCCGACAGTATTAGTCAGTTCTAATGAAAAACTGTTTTTT. This codes for CASSPTVLVSSNEKLFF.

J is TRBJ2-1 and V is TRBV5-1; 13 bases agree with TRBD2. The germline gives CDR1 SGHRS, CDR2 YFSETQ. The CDR3 extends over 16 amino acids. V dropped 4 bases and J dropped 9; count of bases not matched to a gene: 10. The CDR3 loop reads CASSPTVGLAGVEQFF. CDR3 bases: TGCGCCAGCAGCCCTACCGTAGGACTAGCGGGGGTTGAGCAGTTCTTC.